This entry concerns a single TCR beta chain. The data belong to a study of T cells in tuberculosis. The wider study: Sequenced TCRs come from CD1B-GMM tetramer-binding T cells. Broader study findings: The stringent gate may have excluded weak CD1B-GMM tetramer binders.

After thawing and overnight rest, PBMC were stained with GMM-loaded CD1B tetramer, viability dye and anti-CD3 for sorting. CD1B tetramers were loaded with Rhodococcus equi-derived C32 glucose monomycolate. Tetramer-sorted PBMC had been CD14 monocyte-depleted before freezing. Sequencing of TCR-alpha and TCR-beta chains was unpaired. Produced via immunoSEQ multiplex PCR; TCRdb's table is partial and in-frame only. The table has about 88,000 clones, under 95% seen once. The CDR3 loop spans 16 amino acids. The specimen sequenced was CD1b-GMM tetramer-negative cells sorted from PBMCs. The rearrangement uses TRBV12-2 and TRBJ2-3; the DNA was not used to check the table's D call, TRBD1. TRBV12-2 is labeled a pseudogene. This TCR was recovered from an adult woman with latent tuberculosis. CDR3 in DNA: TGTGCAAGTCGCAGTGGACAGGGGACGGGTGCAGATACGCAGTATTTT. The encoded protein is CASRSGQGTGADTQYF.